The table lists the clone carrying this T cell receptor (beta chain) with a few counts. This sample was included in a study of blood T cell repertoires in COVID-19. Overall study: Both acute and convalescent COVID-19 samples were obtained from the United States, Italy and Spain. PBMCs, B-cell-depleted T cells, or T cells provided the cDNA or gDNA that made up the material.

Followed over time, Seattle patients had been enrolled while infection was active. The germline V and J ends were trimmed by 6 bases and 2 bases, with 14 bases remaining between them. CDR3 length equals 15 residues. Germline assignment: CDR1 MRHNA and CDR2 SNTAGT. Clones were read by immunoSEQ multiplex PCR, and TCRdb kept only the in-frame ones, dropping some. The table lists 350,000 to 400,000 clones, 86% of them singletons. The chain is built from TRBV6-4 and TRBJ2-1, with TRBD1 as a possible D gene (6 bases). The sequencing input was peripheral blood. The receptor was derived from a woman aged 55-69 years with COVID-19, enrolled during active disease. The CDR3 spells CASSQNRDPYNEQFF. CDR3 nucleotide sequence: TGTGCCAGCAGCCAGAACAGGGACCCCTACAATGAGCAGTTCTTC.